The 2 T cell receptor beta chains below all came from one sample that was sequenced in a study of blood T cell repertoires in COVID-19. The protocol was immunoSEQ multiplex PCR, while the TCRdb copy is restricted to in-frame clones and leaves out a portion. The table has 200,000 to 250,000 clones, approximately 90% seen once. Source material: PBMCs or T cells enriched from blood (not recorded which). All receptors derive from a middle-aged woman with acute COVID-19.

The gene calls are TRBV19 and TRBJ1-5, with TRBD1 matching over 9 bases. The CDR3 is 15 amino acids. The ends lost 6 bases at V and 2 bases at J; junction bases unmatched: 5. Germline V gene sequence: CDR1 LNHDA, CDR2 SQIVND (reference sequence). CDR3 protein: CASSRDRAGNQPQHF. CDR3 coding DNA: TGTGCCAGTAGCAGGGACAGGGCGGGCAATCAGCCCCAGCATTTT.

This chain joins TRBV5-6 and TRBJ1-1, with 7 bases matching TRBD1. The CDR3 loop spans 15 amino acids. Germline trimming cut 2 bases from V and 2 bases from J; bases unmatched to any gene: 6. In germline, CDR1 is SGHDT, CDR2 YYEEEE. CDR3 amino acids: CASSFTGTVNTEAFF. CDR3 nucleotide sequence: TGTGCCAGCAGCTTTACCGGGACAGTTAACACTGAAGCTTTCTTT.